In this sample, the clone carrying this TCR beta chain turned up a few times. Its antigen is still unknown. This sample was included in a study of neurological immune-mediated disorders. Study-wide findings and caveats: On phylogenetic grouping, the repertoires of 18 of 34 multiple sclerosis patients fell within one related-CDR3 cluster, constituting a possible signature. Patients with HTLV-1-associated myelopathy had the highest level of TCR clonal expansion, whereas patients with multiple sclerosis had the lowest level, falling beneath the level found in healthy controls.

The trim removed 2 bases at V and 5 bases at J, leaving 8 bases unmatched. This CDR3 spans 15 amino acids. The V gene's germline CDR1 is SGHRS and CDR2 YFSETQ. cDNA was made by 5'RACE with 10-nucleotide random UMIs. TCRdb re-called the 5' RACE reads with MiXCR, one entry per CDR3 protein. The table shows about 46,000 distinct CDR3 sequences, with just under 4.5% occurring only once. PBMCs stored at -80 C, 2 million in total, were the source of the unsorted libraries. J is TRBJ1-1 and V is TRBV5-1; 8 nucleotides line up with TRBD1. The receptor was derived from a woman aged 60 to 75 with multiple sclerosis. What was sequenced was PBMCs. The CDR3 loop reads CASSFTGGSATEAFF. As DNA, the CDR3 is TGCGCCAGCAGCTTCACAGGGGGATCGGCGACTGAAGCTTTCTTT.